Below, one T cell receptor (beta chain) is given with its context. Its antigen remains unknown. Assay used: immunoSEQ multiplex PCR; TCRdb lists only in-frame clones, some missing. The sample lists around 68,000 clones, roughly 90% seen once, with over 1% in the top ten. This sample was taken from a study of OX40 agonist ivuxolimab in advanced cancers. Study summary: Patients' therapy was ivuxolimab, an antibody that acts as an agonist of OX40 (CD134).

Germline V lookup: CDR1 WSHSY, CDR2 SAAADI. The V end was cut by 6 bases, the J end by 6 bases, with 12 bases between. The CDR3 is 13 residues long. Whole-study findings and limits: Within 6 weeks, CD4+ and CD8+ blood T cells expanded clonally at 0.1 to 3.0 mg/kg.

The V call is TRBV10-2, the J call TRBJ1-5, with D possibly TRBD1 on 6 matching bases. This TCR was recovered from an adult with an advanced solid tumor such as melanoma, head and neck, liver or kidney cancer. Sequenced here: CD4+ or CD8+ T cells sorted from blood, sampled in a trial of the OX40 agonist ivuxolimab. CDR3 coding DNA: TGCGCCAGCAGGGGGGGGCGCGGTCAGCCCCAGCATTTT. Protein sequence: CASRGGRGQPQHF.